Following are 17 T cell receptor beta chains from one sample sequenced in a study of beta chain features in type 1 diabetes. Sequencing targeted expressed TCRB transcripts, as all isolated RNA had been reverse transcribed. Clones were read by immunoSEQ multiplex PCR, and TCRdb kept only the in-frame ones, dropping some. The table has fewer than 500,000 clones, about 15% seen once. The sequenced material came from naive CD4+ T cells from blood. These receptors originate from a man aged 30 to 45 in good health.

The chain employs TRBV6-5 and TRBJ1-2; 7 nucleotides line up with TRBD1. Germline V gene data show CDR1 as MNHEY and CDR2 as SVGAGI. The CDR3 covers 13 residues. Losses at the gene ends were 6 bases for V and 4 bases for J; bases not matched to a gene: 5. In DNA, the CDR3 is TGTGCCAGCAGCCAGGGACAGTCCTATGGCTACACCTTC. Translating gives CASSQGQSYGYTF.

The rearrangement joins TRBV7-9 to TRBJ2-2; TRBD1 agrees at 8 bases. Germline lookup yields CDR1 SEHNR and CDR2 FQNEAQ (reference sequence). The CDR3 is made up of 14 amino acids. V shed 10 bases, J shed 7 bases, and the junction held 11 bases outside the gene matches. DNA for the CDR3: TGTGCCACGAGGAGACAGGGGAAAATCGGGGAGCTGTTTTTT. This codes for CATRRQGKIGELFF.

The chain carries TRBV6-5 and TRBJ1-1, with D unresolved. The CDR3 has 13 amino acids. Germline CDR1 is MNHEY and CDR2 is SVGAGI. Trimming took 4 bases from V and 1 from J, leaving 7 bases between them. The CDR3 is CASSFLRNTEAFF. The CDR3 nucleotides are TGTGCCAGCAGTTTCCTCCGGAACACTGAAGCTTTCTTT.

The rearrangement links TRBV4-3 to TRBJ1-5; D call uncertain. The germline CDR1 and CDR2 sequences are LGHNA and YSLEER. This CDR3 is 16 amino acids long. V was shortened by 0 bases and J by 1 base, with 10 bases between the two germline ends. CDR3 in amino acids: CASSQEPAPSNQPQHF. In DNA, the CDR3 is TGCGCCAGCAGCCAAGAACCGGCCCCCAGCAATCAGCCCCAGCATTTT.

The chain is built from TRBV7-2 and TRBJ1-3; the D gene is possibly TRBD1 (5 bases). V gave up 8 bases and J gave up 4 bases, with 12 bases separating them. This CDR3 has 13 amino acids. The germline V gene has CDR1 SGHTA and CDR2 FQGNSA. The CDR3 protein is CASRMTAGNTIYF. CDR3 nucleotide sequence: TGTGCCAGCCGGATGACAGCCGGAAACACCATATATTTT.

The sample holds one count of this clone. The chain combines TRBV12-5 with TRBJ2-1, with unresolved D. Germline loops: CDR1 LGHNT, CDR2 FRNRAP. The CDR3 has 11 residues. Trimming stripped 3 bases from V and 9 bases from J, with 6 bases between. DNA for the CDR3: TGTGCTAGTGGTTTAGGAAGTGAGCAGTTCTTC. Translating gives CASGLGSEQFF. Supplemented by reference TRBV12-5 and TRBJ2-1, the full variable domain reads DARVTQTPRHKVTEMGQEVTMRCQPILGHNTVFWYRQTMMQGLELLAYFRNRAPLDDSGMPKDRFSAEMPDATLATLKIQPSEPRDSAVYFCASGLGSEQFFGPGTRLTVL.

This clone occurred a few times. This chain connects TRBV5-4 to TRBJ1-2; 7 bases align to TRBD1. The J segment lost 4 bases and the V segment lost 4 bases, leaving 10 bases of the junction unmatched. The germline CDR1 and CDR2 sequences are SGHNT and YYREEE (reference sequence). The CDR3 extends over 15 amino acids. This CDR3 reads CASSARDSAFYGYTF. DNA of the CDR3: TGTGCCAGCAGCGCCCGGGACAGCGCCTTCTATGGCTACACCTTC.

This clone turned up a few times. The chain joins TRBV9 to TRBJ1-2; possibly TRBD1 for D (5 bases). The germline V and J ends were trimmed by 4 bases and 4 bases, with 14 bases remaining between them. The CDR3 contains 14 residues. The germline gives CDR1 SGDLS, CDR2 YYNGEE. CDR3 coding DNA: TGTGCCAGCAGCCGCGGGGACTCGGGCTATGGCTACACCTTC. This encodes CASSRGDSGYGYTF.

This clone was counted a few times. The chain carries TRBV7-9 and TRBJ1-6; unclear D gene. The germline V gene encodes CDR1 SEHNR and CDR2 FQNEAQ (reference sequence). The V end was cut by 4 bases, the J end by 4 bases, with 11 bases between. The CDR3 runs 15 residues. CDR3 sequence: CASSSRAAYNSPLHF. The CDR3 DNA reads TGTGCCAGCAGCTCACGGGCCGCTTATAATTCACCCCTCCACTTT.

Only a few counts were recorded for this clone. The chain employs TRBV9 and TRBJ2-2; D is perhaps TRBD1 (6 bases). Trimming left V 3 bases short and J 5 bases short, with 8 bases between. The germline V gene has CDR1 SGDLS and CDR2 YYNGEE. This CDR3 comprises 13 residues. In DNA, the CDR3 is TGTGCCAGCAGCGAAGGGACAACCGGGGAGCTGTTTTTT. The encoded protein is CASSEGTTGELFF.

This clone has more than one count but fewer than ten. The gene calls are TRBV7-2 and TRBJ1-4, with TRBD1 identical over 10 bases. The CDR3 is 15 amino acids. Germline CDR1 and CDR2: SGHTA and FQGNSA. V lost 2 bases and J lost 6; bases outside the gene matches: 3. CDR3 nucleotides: TGTGCCAGCAGCTTAACGACAGGGGGCGATGAAAAACTGTTTTTT. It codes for CASSLTTGGDEKLFF.

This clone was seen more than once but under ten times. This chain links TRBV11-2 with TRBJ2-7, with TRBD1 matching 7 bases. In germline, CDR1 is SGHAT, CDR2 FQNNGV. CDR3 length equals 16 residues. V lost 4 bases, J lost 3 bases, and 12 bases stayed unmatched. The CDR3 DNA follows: TGTGCCAGCAGCTATTATGTTGGGACAGACTACTACGAGCAGTACTTC. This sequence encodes CASSYYVGTDYYEQYF.

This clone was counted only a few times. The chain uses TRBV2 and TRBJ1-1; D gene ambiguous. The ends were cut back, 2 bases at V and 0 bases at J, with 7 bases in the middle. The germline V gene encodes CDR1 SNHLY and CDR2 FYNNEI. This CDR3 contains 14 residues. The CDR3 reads CASSEWEMNTEAFF. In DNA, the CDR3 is TGTGCCAGCAGTGAATGGGAAATGAACACTGAAGCTTTCTTT.

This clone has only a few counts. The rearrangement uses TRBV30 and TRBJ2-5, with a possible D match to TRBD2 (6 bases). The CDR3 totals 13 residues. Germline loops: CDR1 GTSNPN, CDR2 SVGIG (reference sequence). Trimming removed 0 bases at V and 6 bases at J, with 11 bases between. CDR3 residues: CAWSVGLAKTQYF. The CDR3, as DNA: TGTGCCTGGAGTGTAGGGCTAGCGAAGACCCAGTACTTC.

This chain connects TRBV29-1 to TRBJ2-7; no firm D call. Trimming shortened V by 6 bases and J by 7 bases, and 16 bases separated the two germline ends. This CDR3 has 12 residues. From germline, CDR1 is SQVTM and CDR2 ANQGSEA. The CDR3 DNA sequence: TGCAGCGTCCAGTCCCACCGAATGGAGCAGTACTTC. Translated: CSVQSHRMEQYF.

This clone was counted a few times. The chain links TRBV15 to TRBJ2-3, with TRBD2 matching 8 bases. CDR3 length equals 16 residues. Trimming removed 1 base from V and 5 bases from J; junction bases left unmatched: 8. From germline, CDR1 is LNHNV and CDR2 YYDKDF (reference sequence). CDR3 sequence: CATSRVVAGGQDTQYF. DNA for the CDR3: TGTGCCACCAGCAGAGTGGTGGCGGGGGGACAAGATACGCAGTATTTT. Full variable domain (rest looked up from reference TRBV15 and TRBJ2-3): DAMVIQNPRYQVTQFGKPVTLSCSQTLNHNVMYWYQQKSSQAPKLLFHYYDKDFNNEADTPDNFQSRRPNTSFCFLDIRSPGLGDTAMYLCATSRVVAGGQDTQYFGPGTRLTVL.

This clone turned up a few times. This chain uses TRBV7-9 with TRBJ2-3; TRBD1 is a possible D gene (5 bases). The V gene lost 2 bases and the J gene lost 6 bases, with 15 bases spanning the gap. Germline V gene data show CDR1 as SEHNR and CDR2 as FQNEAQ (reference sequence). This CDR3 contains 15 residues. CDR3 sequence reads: CASSLRGARIDTQYF. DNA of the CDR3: TGTGCCAGCAGCTTACGTGGGGCTAGGATCGATACGCAGTATTTT.